These 32 T cell receptor beta chains were all obtained from the same sample, sequenced in a study of blood T cell repertoires in COVID-19. TCRdb's table, derived via immunoSEQ multiplex PCR, lists solely in-frame clones and lacks some. The sample shows under 50,000 clones, around 92% of them seen only once. Sequenced sample: peripheral blood. The origin of the receptors is a human donor in a cohort sampled during active COVID-19.

The gene calls are TRBV3-1 (or the pseudogene TRBV3-2) and TRBJ1-1, with D tentatively TRBD1 (6 bases). Trimming shortened V by 11 bases and J by 1 base, and 14 bases separated the two germline ends. Germline CDR1 and CDR2: LGHDT and YNNKEL (reference sequence). This CDR3 is built from 13 residues. Here the CDR3 DNA reads TGTGCCTGTTCCGGGACAAGGAACACTGAAGCTTTCTTT. Protein sequence: CACSGTRNTEAFF.

The chain recombines TRBV7-9 with TRBJ1-4; D is uncertain. V gave up 2 bases and J gave up 8 bases, with 15 bases separating them. The germline CDR1 and CDR2 sequences are SEHNR and FQNEAQ (reference sequence). This CDR3 has 15 residues. The CDR3: CASSLKRGLSEKLFF. The CDR3 DNA reads as TGTGCCAGCAGCTTAAAGCGGGGATTGAGCGAAAAACTGTTTTTT.

V usage is TRBV7-2 and J usage is TRBJ2-4; tentatively, D is TRBD2 (6 bases). The germline V gene encodes CDR1 SGHTA and CDR2 FQGNSA. V was trimmed by 1 base and J by 11 bases, leaving 12 bases between them. The CDR3 loop spans 13 amino acids. The CDR3 DNA follows: TGTGCCAGCAGCTTAGTGCGGGGTGGGGTTCAGTACTTC. Translating it yields CASSLVRGGVQYF.

This rearrangement joins TRBV5-8 to TRBJ2-5; D unclear. V lost 3 bases and J 4 bases, leaving 10 bases between the germline ends. CDR1 is SGHTS, CDR2 YDEGEE, per germline. CDR3 length: 13 residues. The CDR3 region is CASSWVGIETQYF. Here the CDR3 DNA reads TGTGCCAGCAGCTGGGTGGGCATAGAGACCCAGTACTTC.

V usage is TRBV5-1 and J usage is TRBJ1-4; tentative D call: TRBD1 (6 bases). V shed 4 bases and J shed 10 bases, with 17 bases lying between them. Germline CDR1 and CDR2: SGHRS and YFSETQ. The CDR3 extends over 14 amino acids. CDR3 sequence reads: CASSGEGQRGKLFF. For the CDR3, the DNA is TGCGCCAGCAGCGGGGAAGGACAGAGGGGAAAACTGTTTTTT.

CDR3 sequence reads: CASSPQAGGANVLTF. The CDR3, as DNA: TGCGCCAGCAGCCCCCAGGCCGGCGGGGCCAACGTCCTGACTTTC. V gene TRBV4-1 combines with J gene TRBJ2-6; D not resolved. The CDR3 has 15 residues. The V end lost 4 bases, the J end lost 4 bases, and 11 bases lay between the germline ends. The germline V gene has CDR1 MGHRA and CDR2 YSYEKL.

The chain couples TRBV7-2 to TRBJ2-1; TRBD2 matches at 9 bases. Germline CDR1 and CDR2: SGHTA and FQGNSA. The CDR3 loop spans 15 amino acids. V was pared by 1 base and J by 5 bases, with 3 bases of the junction left unmatched. Here the CDR3 DNA reads TGTGCCAGCAGCTTAGTAGCGGGAGACAACAATGAGCAGTTCTTC. It yields the protein CASSLVAGDNNEQFF.

The chain couples TRBV19 to TRBJ1-5; 9 positions match TRBD1. The CDR3 consists of 15 residues. CDR1 LNHDA and CDR2 SQIVND come from the germline V gene (reference sequence). Trimming at V came to 7 bases and at J to 8 bases, leaving 12 bases not matched to a gene. In nucleotides, the CDR3 is TGTGCCAGTAAATCCACAGGGGGCATCAGGGAGCCCCAGCATTTT. It codes for CASKSTGGIREPQHF.

The chain couples TRBV14 to TRBJ1-6, with TRBD1 identical over 9 bases. The CDR3 sequence is 14 residues long. J was trimmed by 11 bases and V by 8 bases; bases with no gene match: 10. Germline CDR1 and CDR2: SGHDN and FVKESK. CDR3 nucleotide sequence: TGTGCCAGCCGAGGAGGACAGGGGTATCCACCCCTCCACTTT. Translation gives CASRGGQGYPPLHF.

The CDR3 loop reads CASSIVGDTTYEQYF. DNA of the CDR3: TGTGCCAGTAGTATAGTAGGGGACACCACCTACGAGCAGTACTTC. The chain has TRBV19 and TRBJ2-7, with D tentatively TRBD1 (6 bases). Germline lookup yields CDR1 LNHDA and CDR2 SQIVND (reference sequence). The V end was cut by 1 base, the J end by 2 bases, with 12 bases between. The CDR3 spans 15 residues.

The V gene is TRBV19, the J gene TRBJ2-1; 10 nucleotides line up with TRBD2. V gave up 3 bases and J gave up 5 bases; unmatched junction bases: 4. The V gene's germline CDR1 is LNHDA and CDR2 SQIVND (reference sequence). This CDR3 comprises 15 residues. The CDR3 DNA follows: TGTGCCAGTAGTATTCGGACTAGCGGTCACAATGAGCAGTTCTTC. It translates to CASSIRTSGHNEQFF. Supplemented by reference TRBV19 and TRBJ2-1, the full variable domain reads DGGITQSPKYLFRKEGQNVTLSCEQNLNHDAMYWYRQDPGQGLRLIYYSQIVNDFQKGDIAEGYSVSREKKESFPLTVTSAQKNPTAFYLCASSIRTSGHNEQFFGPGTRLTVL.

This clone was counted a single time. The chain combines TRBV30 with TRBJ1-1, with 8 positions matching TRBD1. V lost 3 bases to trimming and J lost 5 bases; unmatched junction nucleotides: 5. The CDR3 has 13 amino acids. Germline loops: CDR1 GTSNPN, CDR2 SVGIG (reference sequence). Written as DNA, the CDR3 is TGTGCCTGGAGCAGGACAGGGATTACTGAAGCTTTCTTT. Protein sequence: CAWSRTGITEAFF. Full variable domain (missing parts from reference TRBV30 and TRBJ1-1): SQTIHQWPATLVQPVGSPLSLECTVEGTSNPNLYWYRQAAGRGLQLLFYSVGIGQISSEVPQNLSASRPQDRQFILSSKKLLLSDSGFYLCAWSRTGITEAFFGQGTRLTVV.

This chain joins TRBV23-1 and TRBJ1-3; TRBD1 might be the D (6 bases). TRBV23-1 is an open reading frame whose function is uncertain. V was trimmed by 2 bases and J by 9 bases, leaving 11 bases between them. This CDR3 is built from 13 residues. The CDR3 coding sequence is TGCGCCAGCAGTCAACGAGGGGGTGGCACCATATATTTT. Encoded protein: CASSQRGGGTIYF.

V usage is TRBV9 and J usage is TRBJ2-3; TRBD1 agrees at 9 bases. The germline CDR1 and CDR2 sequences are SGDLS and YYNGEE. The V segment lost 4 bases and the J segment 6 bases; nucleotides outside the gene matches: 6. The CDR3 has 14 amino acids. This chain's CDR3 is CASSIQTGGDTQYF. As DNA, the CDR3 is TGTGCCAGCAGCATACAGACAGGGGGGGATACGCAGTATTTT.

The gene calls are TRBV2 and TRBJ1-2; 7 bases are shared with TRBD1. The V gene's germline CDR1 is SNHLY and CDR2 FYNNEI. Trimming removed 2 bases from V and 1 base from J; junction bases left unmatched: 4. The CDR3 loop spans 15 amino acids. The CDR3 sequence: CASSELGTVNYGYTF. The CDR3 nucleotides are TGTGCCAGCAGTGAATTGGGGACAGTTAACTATGGCTACACCTTC.

This clone was observed once. The chain uses TRBV10-2 and TRBJ2-1; D gene uncertain. Germline CDR1 and CDR2: WSHSY and SAAADI. There are 12 residues in the CDR3. Trimming took 5 bases from V and 4 from J, leaving 6 bases between them. The CDR3 is CASSLLYNEQFF. CDR3 nucleotides: TGCGCCAGCAGTCTTCTTTACAATGAGCAGTTCTTC.

The chain joins TRBV7-2 to TRBJ2-1; TRBD2 is a possible D gene (5 bases). V was cut by 1 base and J by 2 bases, with 15 bases left in between. CDR1 and CDR2 (germline): SGHTA, FQGNSA. CDR3 size: 17 residues. The CDR3 DNA follows: TGTGCCAGCAGCTTAGTTCCCGGGATTATGCCCTACAATGAGCAGTTCTTC. This sequence encodes CASSLVPGIMPYNEQFF.

The CDR3 DNA sequence: TGTGCCAGCAGCAATAAACTACAGGGGGCCTATAATTCACCCCTCCACTTT. The encoded protein is CASSNKLQGAYNSPLHF. This chain joins TRBV5-4 and TRBJ1-6; 8 bases match TRBD1. The CDR3 is 17 residues long. Looked up from germline, CDR1 is SGHNT and CDR2 is YYREEE (reference sequence). The junction had 8 bases not matched to a gene; V was cut back by 4 bases and J by 2 bases.

This CDR3 is CASSTRDTRYNSPLHF. CDR3 DNA: TGTGCCAGCAGTACCCGGGACACTAGATATAATTCACCCCTCCACTTT. The chain couples TRBV27 to TRBJ1-6; D is possibly TRBD1 (6 bases). V dropped 5 bases and J dropped 4 bases, with 15 bases sitting between them. Per the germline V gene, CDR1 is MNHEY and CDR2 is SMNVEV (reference sequence). The CDR3 contains 16 residues.

This chain uses TRBV5-4 with TRBJ2-7, with TRBD2 matching 8 bases. V was pared by 4 bases and J by 2 bases, with 11 bases of the junction left unmatched. The germline gives CDR1 SGHNT, CDR2 YYREEE (reference sequence). The CDR3 runs to 16 residues. The CDR3 nucleotides are TGTGCCAGCAGCCCTAACGGCGGGGGGTCAACCTACGAGCAGTACTTC. This translates into CASSPNGGGSTYEQYF.

This sequence joins TRBV5-1 and TRBJ1-4; TRBD1 agrees at 7 bases. The CDR3 has 14 amino acids. Per the germline V gene, CDR1 is SGHRS and CDR2 is YFSETQ. With V trimmed by 4 bases and J by 7 bases, 7 bases remained unmatched. The CDR3 DNA reads TGCGCCAGCAGCCTCCGGGACAGCGCTGAAAAACTGTTTTTT. This gives the protein CASSLRDSAEKLFF.

This chain uses TRBV18 with TRBJ2-1, with TRBD2 matching 10 bases. The CDR3 loop spans 16 amino acids. J was trimmed by 4 bases and V by 6 bases; bases with no gene match: 9. CDR1 and CDR2 (germline): KGHSH, LQKENI. The CDR3 reads CASSPSSGGAYNEQFF. The CDR3 DNA sequence: TGTGCCAGCTCCCCCTCTAGCGGGGGTGCGTACAATGAGCAGTTCTTC.

The rearrangement uses TRBV29-1 and TRBJ2-1; D is perhaps TRBD2 (5 bases). This CDR3 is built from 13 residues. CDR1 SQVTM and CDR2 ANQGSEA come from the germline V gene. V was pared by 4 bases and J by 7 bases, with 14 bases between. In nucleotides, the CDR3 is TGCAGCGTTGCGCAAAGCCCGGGGAATGAGCAGTTCTTC. Its protein is CSVAQSPGNEQFF.

The CDR3: CASGSHREGSPLHF. CDR3 bases: TGTGCCAGCGGATCCCACAGGGAAGGGTCACCCCTCCACTTT. This chain joins TRBV5-4 and TRBJ1-6, with D perhaps matching TRBD1 (6 bases). This CDR3 is 14 amino acids long. Trimming cost V 7 bases and J 10 bases, with 18 bases left between them. CDR1 and CDR2 (germline): SGHNT, YYREEE (reference sequence). Drawing the rest from reference TRBV5-4 and TRBJ1-6, the complete variable domain is ETGVTQSPTHLIKTRGQQVTLRCSSQSGHNTVSWYQQALGQGPQFIFQYYREEENGRGNFPPRFSGLQFPNYSSELNVNALELDDSALYLCASGSHREGSPLHFGNGTRLTVT.

This chain uses TRBV29-1 with TRBJ1-2, with a tentative D call TRBD1 (5 bases). There are 11 residues in the CDR3. The germline V and J ends were trimmed by 6 bases and 4 bases, with 9 bases remaining between them. CDR1 and CDR2 from the germline V gene are SQVTM and ANQGSEA. In DNA form, the CDR3 reads TGCAGCGTGGACGACAGCTATGGCTACACCTTC. Translation: CSVDDSYGYTF.

The rearrangement joins TRBV9 to TRBJ2-2; weak D call: TRBD2 (5 bases). CDR3 length: 20 amino acids. The germline V gene encodes CDR1 SGDLS and CDR2 YYNGEE. The germline V and J ends were trimmed by 3 bases and 7 bases, with 31 bases remaining between them. The CDR3 DNA sequence: TGTGCCAGCAGCGAAAGTACCCAGGCTAGCTGGCTCTCGTGGAACGGGGAGCTGTTTTTT. Translation gives CASSESTQASWLSWNGELFF.

V and J are TRBV9 and TRBJ2-1; 7 positions match TRBD2. The CDR3 loop spans 17 amino acids. Trimming removed 0 bases from V and 5 bases from J; junction bases left unmatched: 11. Germline V gene lookup returns CDR1 SGDLS and CDR2 YYNGEE. CDR3 region: CASSVEGGAVFDNEQFF. The CDR3 DNA sequence: TGTGCCAGCAGCGTAGAGGGAGGGGCGGTCTTTGACAATGAGCAGTTCTTC.

This chain links TRBV19 with TRBJ2-5, with 8 bases that match TRBD2. The germline CDR1 and CDR2 sequences are LNHDA and SQIVND (reference sequence). The CDR3 consists of 12 residues. V shed 6 bases, J shed 4 bases, and the junction held 1 base outside the gene matches. CDR3 nucleotides: TGTGCCAGTAGCCGGGGGGGAGAGACCCAGTACTTC. It encodes CASSRGGETQYF.

The chain couples TRBV7-9 to TRBJ2-7, with a tentative D call TRBD2 (7 bases). Looked up from germline, CDR1 is SEHNR and CDR2 is FQNEAQ (reference sequence). This CDR3 has 15 residues. V lost 5 bases, J lost 2 bases, and 16 bases lay in between. This CDR3 is CASSIGGGHTYEQYF. DNA of the CDR3: TGTGCCAGCAGCATAGGGGGGGGACATACCTACGAGCAGTACTTC.

CDR3 sequence (DNA): TGTGCCAGCAGCGCTCTGACAGGCAACTATGGCTACACCTTC. Protein product: CASSALTGNYGYTF. V gene TRBV7-9 combines with J gene TRBJ1-2, with a possible D match to TRBD1 (6 bases). The CDR3 sequence is 14 residues long. CDR1 is SEHNR and CDR2 is FQNEAQ in the germline V gene (reference sequence). The V and J ends lost 5 bases and 2 bases respectively, with 12 bases between them.

The J gene is TRBJ2-1, the V gene TRBV3-1 (or the pseudogene TRBV3-2), with D perhaps TRBD2 (6 bases). Germline V lookup: CDR1 LGHDT, CDR2 YNNKEL (reference sequence). V was trimmed by 2 bases and J by 4 bases, leaving 9 bases between them. This CDR3 contains 14 residues. CDR3 in DNA: TGTGCCAGCAGCCAACCGGGAGTGTACAATGAGCAGTTCTTC. Translating it yields CASSQPGVYNEQFF.

This chain joins TRBV27 and TRBJ2-3; possible D gene TRBD2, 6 bases. Trimming pared 6 bases from V and 0 bases from J, leaving 19 bases between. This CDR3 is 17 amino acids long. Germline V gene data show CDR1 as MNHEY and CDR2 as SMNVEV (reference sequence). The CDR3 nucleotides are TGTGCCAGCAGGGGGACGGGAGTCGGGTCTAGCACAGATACGCAGTATTTT. Translating it yields CASRGTGVGSSTDTQYF.